The clone carrying this TCR beta chain was seen at least ten times. Its target is unknown. This sample was included in a study of response to subunit inactivated influenza vaccine. V lost 2 bases and J 4 bases, leaving 12 bases between the germline ends. CDR3 length equals 14 residues. The germline CDR1 and CDR2 sequences are SGHRS and YFSETQ. One entry per CDR3 protein results from TCRdb running MiXCR on the RT-PCR reads. The sample records a few hundred thousand distinct CDR3 sequences, around 7.9% being singletons. Regarding the study as a whole: Each seasonal influenza vaccination recruits few new T cells, the authors suggested.

The specimen comprised PBMCs from blood, sampled 23 months after vaccination. The clonotype was recovered from a man aged 45-69 years who received an inactivated influenza vaccine. The chain carries TRBV5-1 and TRBJ1-1, with a weak D call TRBD1 (5 bases). The CDR3 region is CASSLQDFSTEAFF. DNA for the CDR3: TGCGCCAGCAGCTTACAGGACTTCAGCACTGAAGCTTTCTTT.